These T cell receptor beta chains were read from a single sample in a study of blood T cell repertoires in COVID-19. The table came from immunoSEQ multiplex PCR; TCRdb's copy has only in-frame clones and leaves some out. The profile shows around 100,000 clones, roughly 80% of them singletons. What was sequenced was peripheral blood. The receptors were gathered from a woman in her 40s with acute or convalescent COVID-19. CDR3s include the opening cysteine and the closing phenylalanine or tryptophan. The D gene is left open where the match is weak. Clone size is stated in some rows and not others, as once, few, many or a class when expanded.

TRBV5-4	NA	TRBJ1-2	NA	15	TGTGCCAGCAGCTTAGATGACAGGAACCTCTATGGCTACACCTTC	CASSLDDRNLYGYTF
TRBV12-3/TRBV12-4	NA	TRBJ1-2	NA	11	TGTGCCAGCGCGTCGGGAGCTGGCTACACCTTC	CASASGAGYTF
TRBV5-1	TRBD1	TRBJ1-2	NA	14	TGCGCCAGCAGCTCCGGGACAGGGGGATTTGGCTACACCTTC	CASSSGTGGFGYTF
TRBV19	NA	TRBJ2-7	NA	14	TGTGCCAGTAGTACCATTACAGGTTCCTACGAGCAGTACTTC	CASSTITGSYEQYF
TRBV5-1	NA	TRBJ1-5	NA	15	TGCGCCAGCAGCTTGGAGGGACACGGAAATCAGCCCCAGCATTTT	CASSLEGHGNQPQHF
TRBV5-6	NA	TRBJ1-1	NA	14	TGTGCCAGCAGCTTCGAAACAAGGGGGACTGAAGCTTTCTTT	CASSFETRGTEAFF
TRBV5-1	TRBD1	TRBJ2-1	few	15	TGCGCCAGCAGCATCGACAGGGGTCTGGGAAATGAGCAGTTCTTC	CASSIDRGLGNEQFF
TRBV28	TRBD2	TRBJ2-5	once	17	TGTGCCAGCAGTTTCCGGACTAGCGGGGGAGGACAAGAGACCCAGTACTTC	CASSFRTSGGGQETQYF
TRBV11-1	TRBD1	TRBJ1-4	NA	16	TGTGCCAGCAGCTCCGGACAGGCCCCAACTAATGAAAAACTGTTTTTT	CASSSGQAPTNEKLFF
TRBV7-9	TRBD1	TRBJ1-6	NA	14	TGTGCCAGCAGCCAGGGGACAGATAATTCACCCCTCCACTTT	CASSQGTDNSPLHF
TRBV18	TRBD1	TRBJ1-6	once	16	TGTGCCAGCTCACCTGGACAGGGGGCGCAGAGTTCACCCCTCCACTTT	CASSPGQGAQSSPLHF
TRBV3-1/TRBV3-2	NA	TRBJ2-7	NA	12	TGTGCCAGCAGCCAAGTGGCCCACGAGCAGTACTTC	CASSQVAHEQYF
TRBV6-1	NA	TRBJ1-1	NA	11	TGTGCCAGCAGTGAAGCCTACGAAGCTTTCTTT	CASSEAYEAFF
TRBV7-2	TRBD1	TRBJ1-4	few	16	TGTGCCAGCAGCTTTGGTATACAGGGGTATAATGAAAAACTGTTTTTT	CASSFGIQGYNEKLFF
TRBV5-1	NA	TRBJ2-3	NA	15	TGCGCCAGCAGCGGTCGGGGGGCCGGCACAGATACGCAGTATTTT	CASSGRGAGTDTQYF
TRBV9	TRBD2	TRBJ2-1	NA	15	TGTGCCAGCAGCCCAGGTCCTAGCGGGGGCCATGAGCAGTTCTTC	CASSPGPSGGHEQFF
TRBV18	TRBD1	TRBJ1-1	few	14	TGTGCCAGCTCACGATTAGACAGGGGCACTGAAGCTTTCTTT	CASSRLDRGTEAFF
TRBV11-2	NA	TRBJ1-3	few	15	TGTGCCAGCAGCTTAGATTTGGAGCGAGGAAACACCATATATTTT	CASSLDLERGNTIYF
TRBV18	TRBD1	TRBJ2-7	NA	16	TGTGCCAGCTCACCACGGCCCGGGACAGGGGATTACGAGCAGTACTTC	CASSPRPGTGDYEQYF
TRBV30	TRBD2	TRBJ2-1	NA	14	TGTGCCTGGAAGTCGGGGGGGCCCCACAATGAGCAGTTCTTC	CAWKSGGPHNEQFF
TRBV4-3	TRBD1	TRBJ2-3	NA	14	TGCGCCAGCAGCCAGGACAGGGGGCGCGAGACGCAGTATTTT	CASSQDRGRETQYF
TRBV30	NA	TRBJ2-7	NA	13	TGTGCCTGGAGTGTACACTGGCAGGGCGAGCAGTACTTC	CAWSVHWQGEQYF
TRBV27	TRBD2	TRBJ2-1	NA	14	TGTGCCAGCAGTTTCCGCGGGGGGTACAATGAGCAGTTCTTC	CASSFRGGYNEQFF
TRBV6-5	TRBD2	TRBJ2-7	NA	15	TGTGCCAGCAGTTACCAAGCGGGGGTTTCCTACGAGCAGTACTTC	CASSYQAGVSYEQYF
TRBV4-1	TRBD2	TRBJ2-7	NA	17	TGCGCCAGCAGCCAAGTTTGGACTAGCGGGGCGTTTTACGAGCAGTACTTC	CASSQVWTSGAFYEQYF
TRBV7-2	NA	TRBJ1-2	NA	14	TGTGCCAGCAGCTTATACAGGGAGGGCTATGGCTACACCTTC	CASSLYREGYGYTF
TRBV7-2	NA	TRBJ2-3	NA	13	TGTGCCAGCAGCTTACGCAGGGTAGATACGCAGTATTTT	CASSLRRVDTQYF
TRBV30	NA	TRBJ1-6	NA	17	TGTGCCTGGAGTGTCCGAAGACCGCCCGGGAACCTGTCACCCCTCCACTTT	CAWSVRRPPGNLSPLHF
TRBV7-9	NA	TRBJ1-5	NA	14	TGTGCCAGCACCGGCGGGGGGGCCGGGCAGCCCCAGCATTTT	CASTGGGAGQPQHF
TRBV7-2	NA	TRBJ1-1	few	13	TGTGCCAGCAGCTTAGCATGGGAGTCGTACGCTTTCTTT	CASSLAWESYAFF
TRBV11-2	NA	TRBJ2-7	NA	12	TGTGCCAGCAGCTTTGAGGGATACGAGCAGTACTTC	CASSFEGYEQYF
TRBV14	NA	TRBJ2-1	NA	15	TGTGCCAGCAGCCAAGATCTCGGGACCTACAATGAGCAGTTCTTC	CASSQDLGTYNEQFF
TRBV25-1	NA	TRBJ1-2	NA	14	TGTGCCAGCAGTGGCACCGGTAGGGGGGGTGGCTACACCTTC	CASSGTGRGGGYTF
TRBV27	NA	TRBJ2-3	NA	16	TGTGCCAGCAGGGATTATAGCTCGCCCCACACAGATACGCAGTATTTT	CASRDYSSPHTDTQYF
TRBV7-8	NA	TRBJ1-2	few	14	TGTGCCAGCAGCTTAGATGCAGGAAACTATGGCTACACCTTC	CASSLDAGNYGYTF